Listed here are 6 T cell receptor beta chains from one sample, sequenced in a study of OX40 agonist ivuxolimab in advanced cancers. Assay used: immunoSEQ multiplex PCR; TCRdb lists only in-frame clones, some missing. Of 80,000 to 90,000 clones in the sample, around four fifths are singletons; the top ten hold approximately 1.9%. The sequenced sample was CD4+ or CD8+ T cells sorted from blood, obtained in a trial of the OX40 agonist ivuxolimab. The receptors come from an adult with an advanced solid tumor such as melanoma, head and neck, liver or kidney cancer.

The chain has TRBV5-1 and TRBJ2-1; weak D call: TRBD1 (6 bases). V was pared by 5 bases and J by 10 bases, with 16 bases between. Per the germline V gene, CDR1 is SGHRS and CDR2 is YFSETQ. The CDR3 consists of 13 residues. CDR3 in DNA: TGCGCCAGCAGAGATCCTAGAGGGGGAGAGCAGTTCTTC. Protein product: CASRDPRGGEQFF.

As concerns this clone: Other DNA sequences in the sample encode the same CDR3. V gene TRBV5-1 combines with J gene TRBJ1-4; D not resolved. This CDR3 contains 14 residues. Trimming left V 0 bases short and J 2 bases short, with 5 bases between. Per the germline V gene, CDR1 is SGHRS and CDR2 is YFSETQ. The DNA for the CDR3 is TGCGCCAGCAGCTTGGGGCAGACTAATGAAAAACTGTTTTTT. It specifies CASSLGQTNEKLFF.

This clone has a count of ten or more. This chain connects TRBV7-3 to TRBJ2-3; perhaps D is TRBD1 or TRBD2 (5 bases each). This CDR3 has 14 residues. Trimming removed 2 bases at V and 4 bases at J, with 10 bases between. CDR1 is SGHTA and CDR2 is FQGTGA in the germline V gene. The CDR3 DNA is TGTGCCAGCAGCTTAGGGGGACCTCCAGATACGCAGTATTTT. It specifies CASSLGGPPDTQYF.

V is TRBV2 and J is TRBJ2-7; TRBD1 aligns across 8 bases. This CDR3 is built from 13 residues. Per the germline V gene, CDR1 is SNHLY and CDR2 is FYNNEI. J lost 5 bases, V lost 4 bases, and 4 bases had no gene match. The CDR3 sequence: CASSGVTGDEQYF. CDR3 nucleotide sequence: TGTGCCAGCAGTGGAGTGACAGGGGACGAGCAGTACTTC.

The chain couples TRBV4-2 to TRBJ1-4; D is ambiguous. CDR3 length: 13 residues. The ends were cut back, 2 bases at V and 4 bases at J, with 5 bases in the middle. The germline CDR1 and CDR2 sequences are LGHNA and YNFKEQ. This CDR3 reads CASSQLGNEKLFF. DNA for the CDR3: TGTGCCAGCAGCCAATTGGGTAATGAAAAACTGTTTTTT.

The chain uses TRBV7-8 and TRBJ2-1; D gene unclear. Germline assignment: CDR1 SGHVS and CDR2 FQNEAQ. V shed 1 base and J shed 15 bases, with 19 bases lying between them. This CDR3 has 14 residues. The CDR3 spells CASSLGRRVESPFF. CDR3 sequence (DNA): TGTGCCAGCAGCTTAGGCAGACGCGTAGAGAGTCCGTTCTTC.